This is a list of T cell receptor beta chains from one sample in a study of T cell repertoires in cytomegalovirus infection. One entry per CDR3 protein results from TCRdb running MiXCR on the reads. The sample includes around 530,000 distinct CDR3 sequences, about 25% of them seen just once. The sequenced sample was PBMCs. The receptors originated from a human donor in good health (CMV status not recorded). Some clones in this sample may be carry-over from other donors' samples. Each CDR3 is given with its conserved first and last residue. Fields, in order: D gene, clone size, V gene, J gene, CDR3 protein, CDR3 DNA. D genes are given only for firm matches. Clone size is given for some rows only: seen once, a few or many times, or a class if the clone is expanded.

.	many	TRBV11-3	TRBJ2-1	CASSTVAGGDEQFF	TGTGCCAGCAGCACCGTGGCAGGGGGGGATGAGCAGTTCTTC
.	.	TRBV15	TRBJ1-1	CATSLRPGTEAFF	TGTGCCACCAGCCTCAGGCCGGGCACTGAAGCTTTCTTT
.	.	TRBV12-3/TRBV12-4	TRBJ1-5	CASSFVSGSNQPQHF	TGTGCCAGCAGTTTCGTCTCCGGATCCAATCAGCCCCAGCATTTT
.	.	TRBV28	TRBJ2-1	CASSQLADLEQFF	TGTGCCAGCAGCCAACTGGCGGATCTAGAGCAGTTCTTC
.	.	TRBV10-3	TRBJ2-2	CAISVGTQNTGELFF	TGTGCCATCAGTGTCGGGACACAAAACACCGGGGAGCTGTTTTTT
TRBD2	.	TRBV20-1	TRBJ2-3	CSAAGTSGRRTDTQYF	TGCAGTGCCGCCGGGACTAGCGGGAGACGGACAGATACGCAGTATTTT
TRBD2	.	TRBV7-9	TRBJ2-1	CASSLRTSGTQSSSYNEQFF	TGTGCCAGCAGCCTCCGGACTAGCGGGACTCAATCTAGCTCCTACAATGAGCAGTTCTTC
.	many	TRBV7-6	TRBJ1-4	CASSLATATNEKLFF	TGTGCCAGCAGCTTAGCGACGGCAACTAATGAAAAACTGTTTTTT
TRBD1	once	TRBV6-1	TRBJ1-1	CASNRDRGRGTEAFF	TGTGCCAGCAACCGGGACAGGGGGAGGGGTACTGAAGCTTTCTTT
.	few	TRBV25-1	TRBJ1-2	CASSDPLGHYGYTF	TGTGCCAGCAGTGACCCCCTAGGGCACTATGGCTACACCTTC